This passage covers 8 T cell receptor beta chains from one sample sequenced in a study of spatial heterogeneity in lung cancer. TCRdb independently ran MiXCR on the 5' RACE reads; one entry per CDR3 protein. The profile shows about 7,300 distinct CDR3 sequences, roughly 19% of them singletons. The time point here: sample taken at primary tumor resection. Tumor, nontumor lung or frozen PBMC supplied whole RNA that was sequenced unsorted. The sample here was PBMCs, taken at surgery. The receptor source for this set is a female donor with early-stage non-small cell lung cancer.

This clonotype is medium-sized. J is TRBJ1-1 and V is TRBV7-9; a weak D match, TRBD1 (5 bases). The CDR3 contains 12 residues. Germline values: CDR1 SEHNR, CDR2 FQNEAQ (reference sequence). V was trimmed by 11 bases and J by 4 bases, leaving 14 bases between them. This CDR3 is CASRTGGTEAFF. CDR3 in DNA: TGTGCCTCAAGGACGGGGGGCACTGAAGCTTTCTTT.

This clonotype was observed a few times. The rearrangement links TRBV7-9 to TRBJ2-6, with no clear D. CDR3 length equals 14 residues. V was clipped by 2 bases and J by 2 bases, with 4 bases between them. Germline lookup yields CDR1 SEHNR and CDR2 FQNEAQ (reference sequence). CDR3 bases: TGTGCCAGCAGCTTACCTCCTGGGGCCAACGTCCTGACTTTC. This gives the protein CASSLPPGANVLTF.

This clonotype is deemed medium-sized. This rearrangement joins TRBV7-2 to TRBJ1-1, with TRBD1 matching 7 bases. This CDR3 is built from 13 residues. V shed 1 base and J 9 bases; nucleotides not matched to a gene: 5. From germline, CDR1 is SGHTA and CDR2 FQGNSA. The CDR3 nucleotides read TGTGCCAGCAGCTTAGGGGGACAGAGAAAAGCTTTCTTT. Translation: CASSLGGQRKAFF.

The chain couples TRBV14 to TRBJ1-2, with D uncertain. The CDR3 extends over 13 amino acids. Germline V gives CDR1 SGHDN, CDR2 FVKESK. Trimming pared 2 bases from V and 8 bases from J, leaving 12 bases between. CDR3 in amino acids: CASSQTELYGYTF. The CDR3 DNA sequence: TGTGCCAGCAGCCAAACAGAGCTCTACGGCTACACCTTC.

This clonotype is judged medium-sized. V and J are TRBV4-1 and TRBJ2-3, with 7 bases identical to TRBD2. Germline V gene sequence: CDR1 MGHRA, CDR2 YSYEKL. The CDR3 runs 15 residues. With V trimmed by 4 bases and J by 4 bases, 8 bases remained unmatched. CDR3 sequence reads: CASSLEWEGPDTQYF. The CDR3 DNA reads TGCGCCAGCAGCCTCGAGTGGGAGGGCCCAGATACGCAGTATTTT.

This clonotype was picked up a small number of times. The rearrangement links TRBV6-2 or TRBV6-3 to TRBJ2-7; 13 positions agree with TRBD2. Trimming removed 6 bases from V and 2 bases from J; junction bases left unmatched: 10. CDR1 is MNHEY, CDR2 SVGEGT, per germline. The CDR3 runs to 17 residues. This chain's CDR3 is CASRLAGGPKITYEQYF. The CDR3 region has the DNA TGTGCCAGCAGACTAGCGGGAGGGCCGAAAATTACCTACGAGCAGTACTTC.

By share, this clonotype ranks as medium-sized. This chain links TRBV7-2 with TRBJ2-7; tentative D call: TRBD2 (6 bases). The CDR3 length is 14 residues. Trimming took 7 bases from V and 0 from J, leaving 13 bases between them. CDR1 and CDR2 from the germline V gene are SGHTA and FQGNSA. The CDR3 spells CASMAGPNSYEQYF. Here the CDR3 DNA reads TGTGCCAGCATGGCGGGACCCAACTCCTACGAGCAGTACTTC.

In this sample, this clonotype is medium-sized (0.01 to 0.1%). The CDR3 sequence: CASTTSGAKNIQYF. The CDR3 nucleotides read TGTGCCAGCACGACTAGCGGGGCTAAAAACATTCAGTACTTC. The chain uses TRBV5-6 and TRBJ2-4, with 11 bases matching TRBD2. This CDR3 has 14 residues. V trimming: 6 bases; J trimming: 4 bases; junction bases outside the gene matches: 3. Germline CDR1 is SGHDT and CDR2 is YYEEEE.